The 17 T cell receptor beta chains reported below all come from one sample, sequenced in a study of cytomegalovirus exposure and HLA in healthy donors. The primer mix had 60 Vbeta and 13 Jbeta primers. The method was immunoSEQ multiplex PCR; TCRdb's version includes in-frame clones alone and lacks a portion of them. The data show approximately 190,000 clones, around 78% seen once. The sample consisted of PBMCs. The receptors were gathered from a woman aged 25 to 39 in good health and CMV-seropositive.

The gene calls are TRBV11-3 and TRBJ2-5; unclear D gene. V lost 1 base, J lost 3 bases, and 6 bases lay in between. CDR3 length equals 13 residues. Germline CDR1 reads SGHNT; CDR2 reads YENEEA. This CDR3 is CASSLATEETQYF. As DNA, the CDR3 is TGTGCCAGCAGCTTAGCTACCGAAGAGACCCAGTACTTC.

The chain joins TRBV19 to TRBJ1-2; 10 bases map to TRBD1. In germline, CDR1 is LNHDA, CDR2 SQIVND (reference sequence). CDR3 size: 15 residues. With V trimmed by 3 bases and J by 7 bases, 8 bases remained unmatched. The CDR3 protein is CASSILGQGLTGYTF. The CDR3 DNA reads as TGTGCCAGTAGTATCTTGGGACAGGGGCTGACTGGCTACACCTTC.

The chain has TRBV4-3 and TRBJ2-3; TRBD2 aligns across 7 bases. Per germline, CDR1 LGHNA and CDR2 YSLEER. This CDR3 has 15 amino acids. With V trimmed by 5 bases and J by 4 bases, 9 bases remained unmatched. CDR3 protein: CASSLRGGAPDTQYF. The CDR3 DNA is TGCGCCAGCAGCTTAAGGGGAGGGGCGCCAGATACGCAGTATTTT.

V and J are TRBV20-1 and TRBJ2-5, with 7 bases matching TRBD2. The J call is uncertain, as TRBJ2-7 better fits the DNA end. The CDR3 spans 11 residues. Germline V gene sequence: CDR1 DFQATT, CDR2 SNEGSKA (reference sequence). The CDR3: CSAGGYYEQYF. The CDR3, as DNA: TGCAGTGCGGGGGGGTACTACGAGCAGTACTTC.

The rearrangement uses TRBV19 and TRBJ2-3; tentatively, D is TRBD1 (6 bases). Trimming cost V 3 bases and J 0 bases, with 10 bases left between them. There are 15 residues in the CDR3. The germline V gene has CDR1 LNHDA and CDR2 SQIVND (reference sequence). The CDR3 loop reads CASSMRQESTDTQYF. CDR3 DNA: TGTGCCAGTAGTATGAGACAGGAGAGCACAGATACGCAGTATTTT. The complete variable domain, with remaining parts taken from reference TRBV19 and TRBJ2-3, reads DGGITQSPKYLFRKEGQNVTLSCEQNLNHDAMYWYRQDPGQGLRLIYYSQIVNDFQKGDIAEGYSVSREKKESFPLTVTSAQKNPTAFYLCASSMRQESTDTQYFGPGTRLTVL.

The rearrangement links TRBV4-1 to TRBJ2-7; 9 nucleotides match TRBD2. In germline, CDR1 is MGHRA, CDR2 YSYEKL. V shed 1 base, J shed 0 bases, and the junction held 1 base outside the gene matches. The CDR3 loop spans 15 amino acids. CDR3 in amino acids: CASSQASGVSYEQYF. CDR3 nucleotides: TGCGCCAGCAGCCAAGCTAGCGGGGTCTCCTACGAGCAGTACTTC.

Here the CDR3 DNA reads TGCGCCAGCAGGGGAACAGGGAACACCGGGGAGCTGTTTTTT. Translating it yields CASRGTGNTGELFF. V is TRBV10-1 and J is TRBJ2-2; tentatively, D is TRBD1 (5 bases). V dropped 6 bases and J dropped 1 base, with 9 bases sitting between them. The germline CDR1 and CDR2 sequences are WNHNN and SYGVQD (reference sequence). The CDR3 has 14 residues.

The V gene is TRBV27, the J gene TRBJ2-5, with TRBD2 matching 11 bases. V shed 6 bases, J shed 7 bases, and the junction held 10 bases outside the gene matches. The CDR3 is 15 amino acids. The V gene's germline CDR1 is MNHEY and CDR2 SMNVEV (reference sequence). The CDR3 loop reads CASRPSGGTISTQYF. The CDR3 coding sequence is TGTGCCAGCAGACCTAGCGGGGGGACCATTTCGACCCAGTACTTC.

The V call is TRBV5-1, the J call TRBJ2-7; D is possibly TRBD2 (5 bases). Trimming shortened V by 0 bases and J by 2 bases, and 9 bases separated the two germline ends. This CDR3 has 14 amino acids. The V gene's germline CDR1 is SGHRS and CDR2 YFSETQ. CDR3 protein: CASSLVGLTYEQYF. CDR3 DNA sequence: TGCGCCAGCAGCTTGGTTGGACTCACCTACGAGCAGTACTTC.

The V call is TRBV7-9, the J call TRBJ2-2; TRBD1 matches 9 bases. V gave up 8 bases and J gave up 4 bases; unmatched junction bases: 8. The CDR3 is 15 amino acids. CDR1 and CDR2 (germline): SEHNR, FQNEAQ (reference sequence). The CDR3 here is CASFDRGGPTGELFF. CDR3 coding DNA: TGTGCCAGCTTTGACAGGGGGGGCCCCACCGGGGAGCTGTTTTTT.

The chain carries TRBV18 and TRBJ2-1; weak D call: TRBD1 (5 bases). V was trimmed by 1 base and J by 10 bases, leaving 5 bases between them. Germline V gives CDR1 KGHSH, CDR2 LQKENI. The CDR3 extends over 11 amino acids. In DNA, the CDR3 is TGTGCCAGCTCACCACAGGGGGAGCAGTTCTTC. Amino acid sequence: CASSPQGEQFF.

This clone has just one count. The chain uses TRBV28 and TRBJ2-7; D is possibly TRBD1 (8 bases). The V gene's germline CDR1 is MDHEN and CDR2 SYDVKM. CDR3 length: 17 amino acids. V was shortened by 2 bases and J by 5 bases, with 22 bases between the two germline ends. The CDR3 is CASSLGVRGTGGDEQYF. CDR3 in DNA: TGTGCCAGCAGTTTAGGAGTGCGGGGGACAGGAGGGGACGAGCAGTACTTC. Looking up the rest from reference TRBV28 and TRBJ2-7 gives the full variable domain: DVKVTQSSRYLVKRTGEKVFLECVQDMDHENMFWYRQDPGLGLRLIYFSYDVKMKEKGDIPEGYSVSREKKERFSLILESASTNQTSMYLCASSLGVRGTGGDEQYFGPGTRLTVT.

This sequence joins TRBV11-2 and TRBJ1-3; perhaps TRBD1 as D (5 bases). The V end lost 5 bases, the J end lost 2 bases, and 13 bases lay between the germline ends. Germline CDR1 and CDR2: SGHAT and FQNNGV. The CDR3 runs to 15 residues. CDR3 amino acids: CASSPGPQPGNTIYF. CDR3 DNA sequence: TGTGCCAGCAGCCCAGGGCCCCAACCTGGAAACACCATATATTTT.

The rearrangement joins TRBV6-1 to TRBJ2-3; TRBD1 matches at 8 bases. Unmatched junction bases numbered 10, after V lost 6 bases and J lost 5 bases. Germline V gene data show CDR1 as MNHNS and CDR2 as SASEGT. This CDR3 spans 15 amino acids. This chain's CDR3 is CASSRGRVVGDTQYF. The DNA of the CDR3 is TGTGCCAGCAGCAGGGGGCGGGTCGTAGGAGATACGCAGTATTTT.

This chain joins TRBV4-1 and TRBJ1-2; 8 bases align to TRBD1. Germline trimming cut 0 bases from V and 8 bases from J; bases unmatched to any gene: 11. This CDR3 contains 16 residues. Germline assignment: CDR1 MGHRA and CDR2 YSYEKL. The CDR3 DNA follows: TGCGCCAGCAGCCAAGATGGAGGCAGGGGGCACATCGGCTACACCTTC. Its protein is CASSQDGGRGHIGYTF.

This chain connects TRBV5-1 to TRBJ2-5; 8 positions agree with TRBD2. The ends lost 1 base at V and 1 base at J; junction bases unmatched: 6. Germline V gene sequence: CDR1 SGHRS, CDR2 YFSETQ. This CDR3 has 16 amino acids. CDR3 nucleotide sequence: TGCGCCAGCAGCTTGACGGTAGCGGGGACCCAAGAGACCCAGTACTTC. This codes for CASSLTVAGTQETQYF.

This clone has just one count. The chain recombines TRBV6-5 with TRBJ1-4; possible D gene TRBD1, 6 bases. The length of the CDR3 is 14 residues. With 6 bases removed from V and 8 bases from J, the gap between germline ends came to 16 bases. CDR1 is MNHEY, CDR2 SVGAGI, per germline. The CDR3 sequence: CASREHREGEKLFF. The CDR3, as DNA: TGTGCCAGCAGGGAACACAGGGAGGGGGAAAAACTGTTTTTT.